This TCR beta chain was captured by sequencing in a study of vaccination effects on CD4 cells after COVID-19. Whole-study results and caveats: Clonal contraction was marked in infection- and vaccine-induced clones late after vaccination.

Isolation of CD4+ T cells took place after less than 12 days of culture. BNT162b2 vaccine or mRNA-1273 vaccine was given to participants in two doses. According to the study, vaccine recipients showed no prior SARS-CoV-2 infection and negative nucleocapsid antibodies. The CDR3 is 17 amino acids. Trimming took off 0 bases at V and 0 bases at J, with 12 bases between the two ends. From germline, CDR1 is SGDLS and CDR2 YYNGEE. The table came from immunoSEQ multiplex PCR; TCRdb's copy has only in-frame clones and leaves some out. In the table there are about 57,000 clones, about four fifths of which are singletons. About this clone itself: Its matching antigen is unknown.

This TCR came from a human donor who received a COVID-19 vaccine. The genes are TRBV9 and TRBJ1-4; tentatively, D is TRBD1 (5 bases). Sequenced here: CD4+ T cells from PBMCs cultured without peptide, sampled after COVID-19 vaccination. The DNA for the CDR3 is TGTGCCAGCAGCGTAGTTGGGGGGGGTGCAACTAATGAAAAACTGTTTTTT. This codes for CASSVVGGGATNEKLFF. Full variable domain (outside the CDR3, taken from reference TRBV9 and TRBJ1-4): DSGVTQTPKHLITATGQRVTLRCSPRSGDLSVYWYQQSLDQGLQFLIQYYNGEERAKGNILERFSAQQFPDLHSELNLSSLELGDSALYFCASSVVGGGATNEKLFFGSGTQLSVL.